This section outlines one T cell receptor (beta chain) sequence together with its context. Its specificity is unknown. This sample stems from a study of shared clonotypes between healthy human individuals. CDR1 and CDR2 from the germline V gene are SGHDT and YYEEEE. This CDR3 spans 14 amino acids. Trimming cost V 4 bases and J 7 bases, with 15 bases left between them. Profiling relied on immunoSEQ multiplex PCR, and the TCRdb table lists in-frame clones only, not all of them. This sample yields about 2.3 million clones, of which approximately 90% are seen a single time; 0.3% to 0.45% belongs to the top ten. The study's findings and limits: Non-shared clonotypes had lower generation probabilities than those shared by all four donors.

Sequencing input: naive CD4+ T cells from PBMCs. Subset specified: CD45RA+ positively selected. The chain carries TRBV5-6 and TRBJ1-3, with D maybe TRBD1 (5 bases). This clonotype originated in a man younger than 30 in good health. Some clones in this sample may be carry-over from other donors' samples. The CDR3 sequence: CASSGDSLVNTIYF. Here the CDR3 DNA reads TGTGCCAGCAGCGGCGACAGTTTAGTCAACACCATATATTTT.